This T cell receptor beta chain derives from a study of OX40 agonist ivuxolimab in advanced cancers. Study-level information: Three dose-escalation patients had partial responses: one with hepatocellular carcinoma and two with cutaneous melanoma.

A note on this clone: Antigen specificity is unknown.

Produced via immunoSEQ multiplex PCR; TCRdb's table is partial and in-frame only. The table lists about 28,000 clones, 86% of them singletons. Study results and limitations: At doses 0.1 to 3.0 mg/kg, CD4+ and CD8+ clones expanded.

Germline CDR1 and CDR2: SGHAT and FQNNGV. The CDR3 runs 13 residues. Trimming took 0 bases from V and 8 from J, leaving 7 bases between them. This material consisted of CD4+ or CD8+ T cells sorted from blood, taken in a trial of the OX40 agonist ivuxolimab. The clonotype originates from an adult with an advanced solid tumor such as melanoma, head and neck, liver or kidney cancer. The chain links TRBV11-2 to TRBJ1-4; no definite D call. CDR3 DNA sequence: TGTGCCAGCAGCTTAGATCTTGGGGAAAAACTGTTTTTT. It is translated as CASSLDLGEKLFF.